This T cell receptor (beta chain) was captured in a study of early T cells in non-severe SARS-CoV-2 infection. Study-level information: The chains were unpaired, and the sequenced material was bulk RNA from unsorted whole blood.

Individual cDNA molecules received unique molecular identifiers during library preparation. Each CDR3 protein is one row after TCRdb ran MiXCR on the 5' RACE reads. Of almost 30,000 distinct CDR3 sequences in the sample, about 6.1% were seen once. Study-level results: The study's VDJdb matching favored anti-spike CD8 responses and missed private and CD4 specificities.

The V segment lost 3 bases and the J segment 5 bases; nucleotides outside the gene matches: 10. CDR3 length equals 16 residues. A few counts support this clonotype. The antigen is undetermined. Sequencing was carried out using whole blood. The TCR sequence derives from an adult who was a healthcare worker with PCR-confirmed SARS-CoV-2 infection or an uninfected control (not recorded which). The chain carries TRBV12-3 or TRBV12-4 and TRBJ1-5; 7 bases match TRBD1. The CDR3 DNA is TGTGCCAGCAGTTTTTCCCTGACAGGGATGGATCAGCCCCAGCATTTT. Its translation: CASSFSLTGMDQPQHF.